This paragraph covers one T cell receptor beta chain sequence. Its target is unknown. This entry comes from a study of vaccination and CD4 T cells after COVID-19. The time point was: late sampling 161 to 241 days after vaccination in three convalescent patients. TCRdb processed the PCR reads anew with MiXCR; each CDR3 protein has one entry. The table lists 25,000 to 30,000 distinct CDR3 sequences, 45% to 65% of them singletons. Notes on the study in general: A comparatively limited set of convalescent patients was examined, with no early post-infection timepoints. There was no significant change from 21 to 38 median reactive clonotypes.

The CDR3 has 13 residues. V was pared by 7 bases and J by 2 bases, with 13 bases between. Germline V lookup: CDR1 SGHNT, CDR2 YYREEE (reference sequence). The sequences come from CD4+ T cells from blood, collected about 7 months after SARS-CoV-2 vaccination. This sequence originates from a human donor who had recovered from COVID-19. The rearrangement uses TRBV5-4 and TRBJ2-7; weak D call: TRBD1 (7 bases). The CDR3 loop is CASEDRTTYEQYF. For the CDR3, the DNA is TGTGCCAGCGAGGACAGGACTACCTACGAGCAGTACTTC.